The 24 T cell receptor beta chains presented below share a single source sample, sequenced in a study of OX40 agonist ivuxolimab in advanced cancers. The table came from immunoSEQ multiplex PCR; TCRdb's copy has only in-frame clones and leaves some out. The sample records roughly 50,000 clones, over 70% being singletons. Sample: CD4+ or CD8+ T cells sorted from blood, taken in a trial of the OX40 agonist ivuxolimab. These receptors were collected from an adult with an advanced solid tumor such as melanoma, head and neck, liver or kidney cancer.

The V gene is TRBV6-1, the J gene TRBJ2-7; D is possibly TRBD1 or TRBD2 (5 bases each). Germline values: CDR1 MNHNS, CDR2 SASEGT. Trimming shortened V by 0 bases and J by 4 bases, and 16 bases separated the two germline ends. This CDR3 contains 16 residues. CDR3 protein: CASSEAGGGSAYEQYV. CDR3 nucleotides: TGTGCCAGCAGTGAAGCTGGGGGTGGTAGCGCTTACGAGCAGTACGTC.

The chain combines TRBV19 with TRBJ1-5, with TRBD1 as a possible D gene (6 bases). Germline CDR1 and CDR2: LNHDA and SQIVND (reference sequence). Trimming left V 5 bases short and J 5 bases short, with 19 bases between. This CDR3 has 16 amino acids. CDR3: CASSSGLRGGYQPQHF. CDR3 sequence (DNA): TGTGCCAGTAGTTCGGGCCTCAGGGGTGGATATCAGCCCCAGCATTTT.

The chain carries TRBV5-1 and TRBJ1-3, with a weak D call TRBD1 (6 bases). The germline V gene encodes CDR1 SGHRS and CDR2 YFSETQ. V dropped 4 bases and J dropped 0 bases, with 14 bases sitting between them. The CDR3 has 16 amino acids. CDR3 region: CASSPDRFSSGNTIYF. For the CDR3, the DNA is TGCGCCAGCAGCCCCGACAGGTTTTCCTCTGGAAACACCATATATTTT.

The chain couples TRBV9 to TRBJ1-3; D unclear. The CDR3 is 19 amino acids. V was cut by 4 bases and J by 0 bases, with 23 bases left in between. CDR1 is SGDLS, CDR2 YYNGEE, per germline. CDR3 in DNA: TGTGCCAGCAGCCCCACGGATTGGTCCCGAACTCACTCTGGAAACACCATATATTTT. Its translation: CASSPTDWSRTHSGNTIYF.

The chain joins TRBV2 to TRBJ1-4; D not certain. The germline V gene encodes CDR1 SNHLY and CDR2 FYNNEI. This CDR3 has 14 amino acids. Deletions cut 3 bases from V and 8 bases from J, with 13 bases between. The DNA of the CDR3 is TGTGCCAGCAGTGAGGGCCGGGCCTGGGAAAAACTGTTTTTT. It yields the protein CASSEGRAWEKLFF.

The chain employs TRBV6-6 and TRBJ2-7, with 11 bases that match TRBD1. The germline V gene encodes CDR1 MNHNY and CDR2 SVGAGI (reference sequence). The CDR3 runs 15 residues. Trimming at V came to 2 bases and at J to 4 bases, leaving 4 bases not matched to a gene. CDR3: CASSYGGQGDYEQYF. The DNA for the CDR3 is TGTGCCAGCAGTTACGGGGGACAGGGGGATTACGAGCAGTACTTC.

The chain combines TRBV5-1 with TRBJ2-3; D not resolved. The CDR3 runs to 14 residues. Trimming cost V 4 bases and J 0 bases, with 9 bases left between them. Germline values: CDR1 SGHRS, CDR2 YFSETQ. This CDR3 is CASSLGFSTDTQYF. CDR3 DNA: TGCGCCAGCAGCCTGGGATTCAGCACAGATACGCAGTATTTT.

This chain joins TRBV7-2 and TRBJ2-5; D perhaps matches TRBD2 (7 bases). CDR1 is SGHTA, CDR2 FQGNSA, per germline. This CDR3 spans 16 amino acids. V lost 4 bases to trimming and J lost 5 bases, with 20 bases between them. CDR3 in amino acids: CASSWGGSTGSETQYF. The CDR3 nucleotides read TGTGCCAGCAGCTGGGGGGGGAGTACAGGGTCGGAGACCCAGTACTTC.

V gene TRBV6-6 combines with J gene TRBJ2-7, with D unresolved. Germline CDR1 is MNHNY and CDR2 is SVGAGI (reference sequence). The CDR3 has 14 residues. V gave up 0 bases and J gave up 6 bases, with 12 bases separating them. In DNA, the CDR3 is TGTGCCAGCAGTTACTCGAATTCGGGTGTCGAGCAGTACTTC. This gives the protein CASSYSNSGVEQYF.

This chain links TRBV15 with TRBJ2-3; TRBD2 aligns across 7 bases. V shed 3 bases and J 1 base; nucleotides not matched to a gene: 10. The V gene's germline CDR1 is LNHNV and CDR2 YYDKDF (reference sequence). This CDR3 is built from 17 residues. This CDR3 reads CATSSPLTLAGTDTQYF. DNA for the CDR3: TGTGCCACCAGCAGCCCGCTCACTCTAGCGGGCACAGATACGCAGTATTTT.

The rearrangement joins TRBV7-8 to TRBJ2-3; TRBD1 matches 10 bases. The CDR3 has 17 amino acids. Per the germline V gene, CDR1 is SGHVS and CDR2 is FQNEAQ. The junction had 9 bases not matched to a gene; V was cut back by 5 bases and J by 1 base. CDR3 DNA sequence: TGTGCCAGCAGCCCAACCTCAGGGACAGGGGGCACAGATACGCAGTATTTT. This sequence encodes CASSPTSGTGGTDTQYF. Complete variable domain (other parts from reference TRBV7-8 and TRBJ2-3): GAGVSQSPRYKVAKRGQDVALRCDPISGHVSLFWYQQALGQGPEFLTYFQNEAQLDKSGLPSDRFFAERPEGSVSTLKIQRTQQEDSAVYLCASSPTSGTGGTDTQYFGPGTRLTVL.

The rearrangement uses TRBV30 and TRBJ2-3; D may be TRBD1 or TRBD2 (5 bases each). Germline CDR1 is GTSNPN and CDR2 is SVGIG (reference sequence). The CDR3 consists of 15 residues. Trimming shortened V by 0 bases and J by 5 bases, and 15 bases separated the two germline ends. CDR3 in DNA: TGTGCCTGGAGTGTAGGGAGCCTCACAGGAGATACGCAGTATTTT. This encodes CAWSVGSLTGDTQYF.

The rearrangement uses TRBV9 and TRBJ2-2, with a tentative D call TRBD1 (6 bases). The CDR3 has 15 residues. V lost 3 bases and J lost 1, with 10 bases in between. CDR1 is SGDLS and CDR2 is YYNGEE in the germline V gene. CDR3 DNA sequence: TGTGCCAGCAGCGACAGGGTGGGGAACACCGGGGAGCTGTTTTTT. It yields the protein CASSDRVGNTGELFF.

CDR3 sequence reads: CASSEYGTGDTQYF. CDR3 nucleotides: TGTGCCAGCAGTGAATACGGGACTGGAGATACGCAGTATTTT. This chain connects TRBV6-1 to TRBJ2-3; possibly TRBD2 for D (6 bases). Germline loops: CDR1 MNHNS, CDR2 SASEGT. The CDR3 runs to 14 residues. V was trimmed by 2 bases and J by 5 bases, leaving 11 bases between them.

The V gene is TRBV5-8, the J gene TRBJ1-2; D perhaps matches TRBD1 (6 bases). The germline V gene encodes CDR1 SGHTS and CDR2 YDEGEE. The CDR3 loop spans 14 amino acids. V was shortened by 4 bases and J by 4 bases, with 14 bases between the two germline ends. For the CDR3, the DNA is TGTGCCAGCAGCGCCGGGGGGGCGCGCTATGGCTACACCTTC. It is translated as CASSAGGARYGYTF.

A few counts support this clone. The chain uses TRBV2 and TRBJ2-3; TRBD1 might be the D (5 bases). CDR1 and CDR2 (germline): SNHLY, FYNNEI. The CDR3 consists of 12 residues. V dropped 3 bases and J dropped 5 bases, with 6 bases sitting between them. The CDR3 region is CASSDQGDTQYF. In nucleotides, the CDR3 is TGTGCCAGCAGTGACCAGGGAGATACGCAGTATTTT.

The chain employs TRBV11-3 and TRBJ2-5; no reliable D call. The germline V gene encodes CDR1 SGHNT and CDR2 YENEEA. The CDR3 runs 12 residues. V was shortened by 5 bases and J by 5 bases, with 9 bases between the two germline ends. The CDR3 loop reads CASSGDQETQYF. The CDR3 DNA reads as TGTGCCAGCAGCGGGGATCAGGAGACCCAGTACTTC.

The J gene is TRBJ2-1, the V gene TRBV28; TRBD2 is a possible D gene (7 bases). This CDR3 has 14 residues. V was trimmed by 4 bases and J by 6 bases, leaving 13 bases between them. Germline V gives CDR1 MDHEN, CDR2 SYDVKM. CDR3 sequence (DNA): TGTGCCAGCAGTTCTGGGGGGGCCCGCAATGAGCAGTTCTTC. Its translation is CASSSGGARNEQFF.

The rearrangement links TRBV10-3 to TRBJ2-3; 8 bases are a match to TRBD1. Trimming removed 3 bases from V and 9 bases from J; junction bases left unmatched: 8. The CDR3 is made up of 14 amino acids. Per the germline V gene, CDR1 is ENHRY and CDR2 is SYGVKD. CDR3 in amino acids: CAISDHQRDRTQYF. CDR3 DNA: TGTGCCATCAGTGACCATCAGAGGGACAGGACGCAGTATTTT.

The CDR3 DNA follows: TGTGCCAGCTCACCTGTGGACAGGGGAAGTAGGATGAAAGAGACCCAGTACTTC. Its translation: CASSPVDRGSRMKETQYF. The chain combines TRBV18 with TRBJ2-5; 9 bases agree with TRBD1. From germline, CDR1 is KGHSH and CDR2 LQKENI. J was trimmed by 3 bases and V by 3 bases; bases with no gene match: 14. The CDR3 has 18 amino acids.

The chain links TRBV9 to TRBJ2-7, with D maybe TRBD2 (6 bases). Deletions cut 0 bases from V and 2 bases from J, with 21 bases between. The CDR3 consists of 18 residues. CDR1 and CDR2 from the germline V gene are SGDLS and YYNGEE. The CDR3 is CASSVAPSLADLTYEQYF. The CDR3 DNA reads TGTGCCAGCAGCGTAGCCCCCTCTTTAGCGGATTTAACCTACGAGCAGTACTTC.

This chain joins TRBV4-2 and TRBJ2-7, with TRBD2 identical over 10 bases. This CDR3 is 15 amino acids long. Germline loops: CDR1 LGHNA, CDR2 YNFKEQ. With V trimmed by 2 bases and J by 1 base, 2 bases remained unmatched. The CDR3 loop reads CASSQTSGKSYEQYF. CDR3 in DNA: TGTGCCAGCAGCCAAACTAGCGGGAAATCCTACGAGCAGTACTTC.

V is TRBV28 and J is TRBJ2-7, with D hard to call. Trimming pared 3 bases from V and 5 bases from J, leaving 8 bases between. CDR1 and CDR2 from the germline V gene are MDHEN and SYDVKM. The CDR3 is 12 residues long. Here the CDR3 reads CASSFGRDEQYF. The DNA for the CDR3 is TGTGCCAGCAGTTTTGGGCGAGACGAGCAGTACTTC.

V is TRBV7-3 and J is TRBJ2-7; 10 nucleotides line up with TRBD1. Per germline, CDR1 SGHTA and CDR2 FQGTGA. The V segment lost 5 bases and the J segment 6 bases; nucleotides outside the gene matches: 10. CDR3 length equals 15 residues. CDR3: CASSLSGQGFSEQYF. In DNA form, the CDR3 reads TGTGCCAGCAGCCTCTCGGGACAGGGGTTTTCCGAGCAGTACTTC.